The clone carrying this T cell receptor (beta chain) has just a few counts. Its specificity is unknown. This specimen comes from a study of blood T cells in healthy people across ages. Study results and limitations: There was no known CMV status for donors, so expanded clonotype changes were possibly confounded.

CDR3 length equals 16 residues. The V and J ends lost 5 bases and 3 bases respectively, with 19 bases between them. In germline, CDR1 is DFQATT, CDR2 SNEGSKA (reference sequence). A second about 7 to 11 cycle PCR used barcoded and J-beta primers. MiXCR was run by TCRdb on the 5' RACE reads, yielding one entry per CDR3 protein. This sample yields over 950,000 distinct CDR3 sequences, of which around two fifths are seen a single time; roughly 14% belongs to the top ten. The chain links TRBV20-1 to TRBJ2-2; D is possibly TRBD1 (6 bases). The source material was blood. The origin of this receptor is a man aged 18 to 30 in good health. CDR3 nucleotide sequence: TGCAGTGCTTGGAAAAACAGGGATCGCGACACCGGGGAGCTGTTTTTT. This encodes CSAWKNRDRDTGELFF.